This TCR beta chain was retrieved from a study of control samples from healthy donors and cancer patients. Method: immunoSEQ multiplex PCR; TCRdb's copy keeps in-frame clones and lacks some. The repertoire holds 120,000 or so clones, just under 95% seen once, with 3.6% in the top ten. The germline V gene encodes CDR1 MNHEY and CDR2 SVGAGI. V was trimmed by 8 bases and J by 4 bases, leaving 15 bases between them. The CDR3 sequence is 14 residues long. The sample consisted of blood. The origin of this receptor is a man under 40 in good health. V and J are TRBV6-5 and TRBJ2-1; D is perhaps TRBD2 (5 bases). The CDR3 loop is CASLNPGSYNEQFF. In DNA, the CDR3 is TGTGCCAGCCTTAATCCGGGATCGTACAATGAGCAGTTCTTC.